This T cell receptor beta chain comes out of a study of identical twins. Overall study findings and caveats: Conclusions leaned on cross-sectional statistical analysis and did not track the same donors over time.

Each CDR3 protein gets one entry after TCRdb re-called the 5' RACE reads with MiXCR. Of more than 400,000 distinct CDR3 sequences in the sample, approximately 14% were seen once. In every case, the donor was a healthy Caucasian. Worth noting for this clonotype: The antigen is not known.

The CDR3 extends over 17 amino acids. Trimming cost V 4 bases and J 6 bases; bases outside gene matches: 9. Germline CDR1 LGHDT, CDR2 YNNKEL (reference sequence). These data are also associated with another study on yellow fever vaccine responses in identical twins. Turning to that study: The T cell response to vaccination in identical twins was reportedly partly convergent and partly personalized.

The chain is built from TRBV3-1 and TRBJ2-1, with 13 bases aligning to TRBD2. The source of this sequence is a woman under 30 in good health. Sequencing used CD4+ T cells sorted from blood. The DNA of the CDR3 is TGTGCCAGCAGCCTCGGACTAGCGGGAGCAGGAAGCAATGAGCAGTTCTTC. This translates into CASSLGLAGAGSNEQFF.